The clone carrying this T cell receptor beta chain has only one observation. The sample belongs to a study of blood T cell repertoires in COVID-19. Study as a whole: The origin of the acute and convalescent COVID-19 samples was the United States, Italy and Spain. The cDNA or gDNA used as material had been derived from T cells, B-cell-depleted T cells, or PBMCs.

V lost 7 bases to trimming and J lost 1 base; unmatched junction nucleotides: 11. The length of the CDR3 is 16 residues. Germline lookup yields CDR1 LNHDA and CDR2 SQIVND (reference sequence). In the study's own analysis: The assay estimated nucleated cells by amplifying reference gene primers. Method: immunoSEQ multiplex PCR; TCRdb's copy keeps in-frame clones and lacks some. The D gene and trimming were derived from the DNA, and the V and J assignments and clone size from that table. Among around 100,000 clones, roughly 87% were seen once, and the ten largest hold 6.5%. The rearrangement links TRBV19 to TRBJ2-3; 7 bases are shared with TRBD2. The receptor's source is a woman aged 55-70 years with acute or convalescent COVID-19. Sample: peripheral blood. CDR3 coding DNA: TGTGCCAGTACCGCCCGGGCGAGCGGGGGCACAGATACGCAGTATTTT. It yields the protein CASTARASGGTDTQYF.